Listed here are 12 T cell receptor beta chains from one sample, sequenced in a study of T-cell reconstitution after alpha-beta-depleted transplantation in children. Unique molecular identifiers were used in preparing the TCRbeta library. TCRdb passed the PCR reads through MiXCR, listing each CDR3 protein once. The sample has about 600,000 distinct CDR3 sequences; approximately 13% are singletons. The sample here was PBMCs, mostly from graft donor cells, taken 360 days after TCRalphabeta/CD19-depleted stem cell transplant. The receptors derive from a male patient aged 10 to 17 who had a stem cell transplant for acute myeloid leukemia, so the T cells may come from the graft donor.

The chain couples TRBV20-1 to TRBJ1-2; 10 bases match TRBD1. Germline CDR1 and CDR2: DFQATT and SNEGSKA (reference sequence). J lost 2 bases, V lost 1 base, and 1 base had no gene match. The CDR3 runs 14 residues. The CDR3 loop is CSARGTGGNYGYTF. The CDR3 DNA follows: TGCAGTGCTAGAGGGACAGGGGGGAACTATGGCTACACCTTC.

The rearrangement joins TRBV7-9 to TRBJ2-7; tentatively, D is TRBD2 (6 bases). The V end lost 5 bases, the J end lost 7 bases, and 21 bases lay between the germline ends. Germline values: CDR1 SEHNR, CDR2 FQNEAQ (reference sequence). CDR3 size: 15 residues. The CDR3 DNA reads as TGTGCCAGCAGCGGACTTGCGGGAACTACGATTGAGCAGTACTTC. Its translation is CASSGLAGTTIEQYF. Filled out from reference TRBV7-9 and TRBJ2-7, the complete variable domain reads DTGVSQNPRHKITKRGQNVTFRCDPISEHNRLYWYRQTLGQGPEFLTYFQNEAQLEKSRLLSDRFSAERPKGSFSTLEIQRTEQGDSAMYLCASSGLAGTTIEQYFGPGTRLTVT.

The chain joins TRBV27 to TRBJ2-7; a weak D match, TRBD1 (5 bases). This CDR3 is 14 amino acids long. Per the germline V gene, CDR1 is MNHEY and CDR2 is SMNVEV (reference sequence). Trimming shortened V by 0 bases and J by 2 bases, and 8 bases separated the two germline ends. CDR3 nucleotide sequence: TGTGCCAGCAGTTTATCCACAGGCGCCTACGAGCAGTACTTC. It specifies CASSLSTGAYEQYF.

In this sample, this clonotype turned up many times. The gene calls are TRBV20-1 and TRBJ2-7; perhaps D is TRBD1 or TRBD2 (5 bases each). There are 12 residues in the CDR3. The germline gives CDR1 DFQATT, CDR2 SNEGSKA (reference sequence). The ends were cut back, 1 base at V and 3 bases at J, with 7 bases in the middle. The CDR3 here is CSARGDHYEQYF. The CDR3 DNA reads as TGCAGTGCTAGAGGGGACCACTACGAGCAGTACTTC.

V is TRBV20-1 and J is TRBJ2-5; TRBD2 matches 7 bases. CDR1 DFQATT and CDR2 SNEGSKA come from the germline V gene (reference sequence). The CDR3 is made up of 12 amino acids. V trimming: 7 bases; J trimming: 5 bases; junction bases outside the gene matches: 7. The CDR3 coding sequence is TGCAGTGTTTCGACTAGCCGTGAGACCCAGTACTTC. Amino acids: CSVSTSRETQYF.

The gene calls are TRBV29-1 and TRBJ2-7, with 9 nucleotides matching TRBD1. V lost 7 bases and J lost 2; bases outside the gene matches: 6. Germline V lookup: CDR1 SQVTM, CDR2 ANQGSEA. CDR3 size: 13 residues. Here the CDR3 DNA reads TGCAGCGCCGGCGGGACAGGGACCTACGAGCAGTACTTC. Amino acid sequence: CSAGGTGTYEQYF.

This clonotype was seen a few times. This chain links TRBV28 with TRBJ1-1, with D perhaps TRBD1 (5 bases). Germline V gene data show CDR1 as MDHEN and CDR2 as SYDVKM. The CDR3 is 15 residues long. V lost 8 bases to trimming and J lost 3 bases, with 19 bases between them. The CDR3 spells CASAWGPGTYTEAFF. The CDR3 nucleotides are TGTGCCAGCGCGTGGGGCCCAGGGACTTACACTGAAGCTTTCTTT.

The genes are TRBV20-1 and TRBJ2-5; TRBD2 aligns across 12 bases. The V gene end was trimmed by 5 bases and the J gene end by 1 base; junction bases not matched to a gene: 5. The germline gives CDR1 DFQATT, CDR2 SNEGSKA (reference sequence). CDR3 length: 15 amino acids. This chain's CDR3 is CSAGRTSGAQETQYF. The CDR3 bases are TGCAGTGCTGGAAGGACTAGCGGGGCCCAAGAGACCCAGTACTTC.

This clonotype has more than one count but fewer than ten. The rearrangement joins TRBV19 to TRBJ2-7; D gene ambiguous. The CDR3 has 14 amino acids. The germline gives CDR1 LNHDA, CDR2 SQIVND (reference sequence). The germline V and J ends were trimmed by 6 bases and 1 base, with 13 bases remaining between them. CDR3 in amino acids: CASRINLLSYEQYF. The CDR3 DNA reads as TGTGCCAGTAGGATCAATCTCCTTTCCTACGAGCAGTACTTC.

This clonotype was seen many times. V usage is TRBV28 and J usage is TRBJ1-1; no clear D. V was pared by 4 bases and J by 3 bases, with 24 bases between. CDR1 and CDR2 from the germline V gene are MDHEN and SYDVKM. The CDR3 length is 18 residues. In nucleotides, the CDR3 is TGTGCCAGCAGTTCCCGGAAGGATCTTCTGAGGGCGGACACTGAAGCTTTCTTT. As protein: CASSSRKDLLRADTEAFF.

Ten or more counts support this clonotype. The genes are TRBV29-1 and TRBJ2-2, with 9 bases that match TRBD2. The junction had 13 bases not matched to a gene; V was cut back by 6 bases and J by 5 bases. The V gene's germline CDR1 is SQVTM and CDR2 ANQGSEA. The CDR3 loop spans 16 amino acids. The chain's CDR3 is CSVGMISGRWTGELFF. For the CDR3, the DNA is TGCAGCGTGGGAATGATTAGCGGGAGATGGACCGGGGAGCTGTTTTTT.

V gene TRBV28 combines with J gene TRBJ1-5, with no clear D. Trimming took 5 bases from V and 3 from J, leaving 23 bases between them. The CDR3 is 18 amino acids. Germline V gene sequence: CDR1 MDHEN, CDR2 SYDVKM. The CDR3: CASSLYILLGDNNQPQHF. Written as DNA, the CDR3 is TGTGCCAGCAGTCTATATATCTTACTCGGGGATAACAATCAGCCCCAGCATTTT. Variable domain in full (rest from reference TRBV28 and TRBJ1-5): DVKVTQSSRYLVKRTGEKVFLECVQDMDHENMFWYRQDPGLGLRLIYFSYDVKMKEKGDIPEGYSVSREKKERFSLILESASTNQTSMYLCASSLYILLGDNNQPQHFGDGTRLSIL.